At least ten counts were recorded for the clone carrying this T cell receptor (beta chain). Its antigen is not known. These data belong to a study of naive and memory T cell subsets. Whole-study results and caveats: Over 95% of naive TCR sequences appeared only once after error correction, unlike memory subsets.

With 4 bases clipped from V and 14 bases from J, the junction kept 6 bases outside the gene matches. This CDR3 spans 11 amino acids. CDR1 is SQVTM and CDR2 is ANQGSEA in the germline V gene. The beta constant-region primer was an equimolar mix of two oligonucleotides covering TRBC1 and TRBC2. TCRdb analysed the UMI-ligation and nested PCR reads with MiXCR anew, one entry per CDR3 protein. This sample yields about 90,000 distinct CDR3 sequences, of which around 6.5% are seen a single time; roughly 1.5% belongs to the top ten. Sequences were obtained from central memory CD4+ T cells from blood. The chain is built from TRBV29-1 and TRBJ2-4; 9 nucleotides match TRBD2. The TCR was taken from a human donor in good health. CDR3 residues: CSVGRASGEYF. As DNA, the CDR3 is TGCAGCGTTGGTAGAGCTAGCGGGGAGTACTTC.